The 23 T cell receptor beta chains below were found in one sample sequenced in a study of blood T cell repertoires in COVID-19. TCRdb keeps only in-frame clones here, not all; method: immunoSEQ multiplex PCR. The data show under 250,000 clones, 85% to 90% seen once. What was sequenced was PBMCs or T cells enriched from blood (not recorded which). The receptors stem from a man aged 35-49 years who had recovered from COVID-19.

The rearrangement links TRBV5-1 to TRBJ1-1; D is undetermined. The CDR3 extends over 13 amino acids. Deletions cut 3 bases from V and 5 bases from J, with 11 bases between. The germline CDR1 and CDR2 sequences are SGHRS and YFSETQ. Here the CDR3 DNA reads TGCGCCAGCAGCTGGGGTGAGGGTACTGAAGCTTTCTTT. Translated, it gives CASSWGEGTEAFF.

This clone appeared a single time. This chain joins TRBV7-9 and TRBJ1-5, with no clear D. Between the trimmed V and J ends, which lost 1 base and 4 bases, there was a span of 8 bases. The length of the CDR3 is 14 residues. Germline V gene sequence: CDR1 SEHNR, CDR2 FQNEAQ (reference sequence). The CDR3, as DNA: TGTGCCAGCAGCTTAGGGTCGGGAAATCAGCCCCAGCATTTT. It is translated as CASSLGSGNQPQHF.

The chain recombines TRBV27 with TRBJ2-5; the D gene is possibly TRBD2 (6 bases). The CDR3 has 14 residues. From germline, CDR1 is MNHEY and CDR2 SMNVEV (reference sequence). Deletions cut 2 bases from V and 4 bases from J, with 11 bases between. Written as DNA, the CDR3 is TGTGCCAGCAGTTTAGGACTAAGCCCAGAGACCCAGTACTTC. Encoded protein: CASSLGLSPETQYF.

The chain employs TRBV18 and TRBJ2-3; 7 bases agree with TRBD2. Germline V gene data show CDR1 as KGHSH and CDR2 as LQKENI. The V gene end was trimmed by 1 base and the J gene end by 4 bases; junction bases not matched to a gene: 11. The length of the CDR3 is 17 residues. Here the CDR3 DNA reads TGTGCCAGCTCACCACGTTCAGTCCGAGCGGGACCAGATACGCAGTATTTT. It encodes CASSPRSVRAGPDTQYF. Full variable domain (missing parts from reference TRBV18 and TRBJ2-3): NAGVMQNPRHLVRRRGQEARLRCSPMKGHSHVYWYRQLPEEGLKFMVYLQKENIIDESGMPKERFSAEFPKEGPSILRIQQVVRGDSAAYFCASSPRSVRAGPDTQYFGPGTRLTVL.

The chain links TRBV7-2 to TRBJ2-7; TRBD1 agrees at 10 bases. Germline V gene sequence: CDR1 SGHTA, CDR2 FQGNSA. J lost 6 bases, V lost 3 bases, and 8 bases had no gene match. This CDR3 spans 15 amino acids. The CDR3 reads CASSFYPGQGFEQYF. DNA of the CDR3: TGTGCCAGCAGCTTCTACCCGGGACAGGGGTTCGAGCAGTACTTC.

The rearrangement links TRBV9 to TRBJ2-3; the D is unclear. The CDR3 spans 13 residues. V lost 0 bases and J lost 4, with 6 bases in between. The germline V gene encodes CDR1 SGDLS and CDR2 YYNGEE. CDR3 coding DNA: TGTGCCAGCAGCGTAGATTCCTCAGATACGCAGTATTTT. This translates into CASSVDSSDTQYF.

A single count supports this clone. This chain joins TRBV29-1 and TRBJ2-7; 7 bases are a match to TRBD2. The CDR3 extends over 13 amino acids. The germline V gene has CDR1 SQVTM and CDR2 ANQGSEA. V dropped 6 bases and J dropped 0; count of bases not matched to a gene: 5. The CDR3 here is CSVGRGSSYEQYF. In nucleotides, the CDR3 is TGCAGCGTGGGGCGGGGGAGCTCCTACGAGCAGTACTTC.

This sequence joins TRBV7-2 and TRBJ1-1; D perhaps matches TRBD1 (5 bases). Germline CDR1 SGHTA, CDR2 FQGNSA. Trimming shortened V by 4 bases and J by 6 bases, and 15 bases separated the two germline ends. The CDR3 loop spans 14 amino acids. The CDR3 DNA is TGTGCCAGCAGCTCCATTCCGGGGGTCTCTGAAGCTTTCTTT. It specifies CASSSIPGVSEAFF.

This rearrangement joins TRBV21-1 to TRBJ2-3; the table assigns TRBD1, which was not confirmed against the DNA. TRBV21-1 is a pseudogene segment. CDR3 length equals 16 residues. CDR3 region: CASTPLRDKTTDTQYF. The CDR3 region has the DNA TGTGCCAGCACCCCCCTCCGGGACAAAACAACAGATACGCAGTATTTT.

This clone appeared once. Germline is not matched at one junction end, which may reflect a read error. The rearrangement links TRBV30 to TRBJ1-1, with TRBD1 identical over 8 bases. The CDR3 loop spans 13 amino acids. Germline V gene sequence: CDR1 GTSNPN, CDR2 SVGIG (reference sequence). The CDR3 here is CAGRQGMGTEAFF. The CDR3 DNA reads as TGTGCCGGGAGACAGGGGATGGGCACTGAAGCTTTCTTT. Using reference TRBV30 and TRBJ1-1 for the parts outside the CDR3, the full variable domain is SQTIHQWPATLVQPVGSPLSLECTVEGTSNPNLYWYRQAAGRGLQLLFYSVGIGQISSEVPQNLSASRPQDRQFILSSKKLLLSDSGFYLCAGRQGMGTEAFFGQGTRLTVV.

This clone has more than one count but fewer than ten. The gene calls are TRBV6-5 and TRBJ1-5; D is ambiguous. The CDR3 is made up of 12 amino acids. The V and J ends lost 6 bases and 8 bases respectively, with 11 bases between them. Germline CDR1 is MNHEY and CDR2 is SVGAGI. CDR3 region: CASRRGSEPQHF. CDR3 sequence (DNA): TGTGCCAGCAGGCGGGGTTCGGAGCCCCAGCATTTT.

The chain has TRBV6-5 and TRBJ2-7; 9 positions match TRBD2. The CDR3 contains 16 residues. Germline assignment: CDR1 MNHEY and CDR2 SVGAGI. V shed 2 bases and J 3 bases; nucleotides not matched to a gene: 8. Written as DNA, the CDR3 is TGTGCCAGCAGTTACAGGCCGACTAGCGGTCACTACGAGCAGTACTTC. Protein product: CASSYRPTSGHYEQYF.

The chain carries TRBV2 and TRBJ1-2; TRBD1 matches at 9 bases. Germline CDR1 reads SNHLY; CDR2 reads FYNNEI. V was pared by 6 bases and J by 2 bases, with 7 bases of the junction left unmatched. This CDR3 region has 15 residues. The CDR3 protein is CASRAVGQGNYGYTF. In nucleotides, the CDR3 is TGTGCCAGCAGGGCTGTCGGACAGGGGAACTATGGCTACACCTTC.

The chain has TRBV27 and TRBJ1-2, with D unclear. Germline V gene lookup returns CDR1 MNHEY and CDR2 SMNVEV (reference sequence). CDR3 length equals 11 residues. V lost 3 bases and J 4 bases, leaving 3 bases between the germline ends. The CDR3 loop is CASSFSYGYTF. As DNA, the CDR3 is TGTGCCAGCAGTTTCTCCTATGGCTACACCTTC.

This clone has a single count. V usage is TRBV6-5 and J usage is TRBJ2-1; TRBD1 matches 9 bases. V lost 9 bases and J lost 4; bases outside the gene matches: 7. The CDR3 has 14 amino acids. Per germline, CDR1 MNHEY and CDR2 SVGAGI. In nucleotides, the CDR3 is TGTGCCAGTCTCCGGGACAGGGATTACAATGAGCAGTTCTTC. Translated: CASLRDRDYNEQFF.

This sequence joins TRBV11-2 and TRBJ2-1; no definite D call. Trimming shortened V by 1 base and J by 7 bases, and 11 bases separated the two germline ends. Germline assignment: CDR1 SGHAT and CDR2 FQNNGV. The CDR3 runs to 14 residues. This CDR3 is CASSLAQAVNEQFF. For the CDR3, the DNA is TGTGCCAGCAGCTTAGCTCAGGCAGTTAATGAGCAGTTCTTC.

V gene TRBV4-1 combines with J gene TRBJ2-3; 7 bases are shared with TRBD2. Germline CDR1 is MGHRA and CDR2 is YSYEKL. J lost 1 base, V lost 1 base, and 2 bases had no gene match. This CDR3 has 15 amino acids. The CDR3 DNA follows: TGCGCCAGCAGCCAAGTTGGGGGGGGCACAGATACGCAGTATTTT. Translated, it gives CASSQVGGGTDTQYF.

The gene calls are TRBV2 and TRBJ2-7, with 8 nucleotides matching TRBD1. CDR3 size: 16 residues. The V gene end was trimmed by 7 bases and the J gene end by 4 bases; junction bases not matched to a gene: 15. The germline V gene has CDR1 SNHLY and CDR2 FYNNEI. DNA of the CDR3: TGTGCCAGCACCCATCCAGAGGGGACAGGACAATACGAGCAGTACTTC. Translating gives CASTHPEGTGQYEQYF.

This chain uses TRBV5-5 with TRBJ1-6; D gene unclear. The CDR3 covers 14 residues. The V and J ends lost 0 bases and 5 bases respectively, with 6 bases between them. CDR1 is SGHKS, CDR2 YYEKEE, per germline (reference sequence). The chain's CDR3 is CASSLASHNSPLHF. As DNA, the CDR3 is TGTGCCAGCAGCTTGGCCAGTCATAATTCACCCCTCCACTTT. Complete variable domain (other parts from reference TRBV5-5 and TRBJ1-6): DAGVTQSPTHLIKTRGQQVTLRCSPISGHKSVSWYQQVLGQGPQFIFQYYEKEERGRGNFPDRFSARQFPNYSSELNVNALLLGDSALYLCASSLASHNSPLHFGNGTRLTVT.

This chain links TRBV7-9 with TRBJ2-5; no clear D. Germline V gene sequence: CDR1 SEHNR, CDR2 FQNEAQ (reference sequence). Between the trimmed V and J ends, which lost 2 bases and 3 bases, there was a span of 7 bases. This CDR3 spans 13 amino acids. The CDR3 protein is CASSLIIEETQYF. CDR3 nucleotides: TGTGCCAGCAGCTTAATTATAGAAGAGACCCAGTACTTC.

CDR3 residues: CASSFQAGGGTDTQYF. CDR3 nucleotides: TGTGCCAGCAGTTTCCAAGCGGGGGGGGGCACAGATACGCAGTATTTT. This chain joins TRBV28 and TRBJ2-3, with 10 nucleotides matching TRBD2. The CDR3 has 16 residues. The junction had 4 bases not matched to a gene; V was cut back by 3 bases and J by 1 base. CDR1 and CDR2 (germline): MDHEN, SYDVKM.

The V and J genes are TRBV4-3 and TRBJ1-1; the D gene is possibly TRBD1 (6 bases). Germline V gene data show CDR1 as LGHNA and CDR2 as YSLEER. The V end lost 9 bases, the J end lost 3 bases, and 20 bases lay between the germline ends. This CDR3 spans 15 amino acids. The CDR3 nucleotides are TGCGCCAGTACCAACGTCCTAGGGGGGGACACTGAAGCTTTCTTT. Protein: CASTNVLGGDTEAFF.

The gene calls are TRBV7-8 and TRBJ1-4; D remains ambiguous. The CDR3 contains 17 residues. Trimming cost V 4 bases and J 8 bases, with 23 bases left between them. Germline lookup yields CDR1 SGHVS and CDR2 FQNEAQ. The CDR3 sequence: CASSSNSAVSGAEKLFF. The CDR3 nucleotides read TGTGCCAGCAGCTCGAATTCGGCGGTGTCCGGAGCGGAAAAACTGTTTTTT.